This TCR beta chain was captured by sequencing in a study of early T cells in non-severe SARS-CoV-2 infection. Study-level points and caveats: The matching step, a VDJdb search, favored anti-spike CD8 responses and missed private and CD4 specificities.

Unique molecular identifiers tagged individual cDNA molecules. TCRdb re-analysed the 5' RACE reads in MiXCR, keeping a single row per CDR3 protein. The sample shows 25,000 to 35,000 distinct CDR3 sequences, roughly 4.9% of them seen only once. The V and J ends lost 5 bases and 1 base, in that order; junction bases with no gene match: 2. The length of the CDR3 is 14 residues. CDR1 and CDR2 from the germline V gene are MNHNY and SVGAGI (reference sequence). In its sample, this clonotype was seen a few times. The antigen is not known. The sample was whole blood. The rearrangement uses TRBV6-6 and TRBJ2-3, with 8 bases matching TRBD2. The receptor was derived from an adult who was a healthcare worker with PCR-confirmed SARS-CoV-2 infection or an uninfected control (not recorded which). As DNA, the CDR3 is TGTGCCAGCAGTAAGACTAGCGGCACAGATACGCAGTATTTT. Translating gives CASSKTSGTDTQYF.